A few counts support the clone carrying this T cell receptor (beta chain). The antigen remains unidentified. Mouse gene names apply. Sequencing templates came from extracted RNA that was reverse transcribed into cDNA. Only in-frame clones appear in the TCRdb table, and some are missing; sequencing was by immunoSEQ multiplex PCR. The sample was found to contain 200,000 to 300,000 clones, and every one recurs. These data are taken from a study of CD8+ T cells in alopecia areata. The wider study: C3H/HeJ graft donors with spontaneous alopecia, aged 6-12 months, supplied skin that was transplanted onto female C3H/HeJ mice aged about 7-11 weeks.

Study results and caveats: Relative to mice, TCR sharing across patients was less clear, a difference possibly HLA-related.

The authors sorted pooled cutaneous lymph node cells using CD4, CD8alpha, NKG2D, NKG2ACE and other markers. Material for sequencing was CD4+ T cells sorted from a lymph node. The origin of this receptor is a C3H/HeJ mouse with alopecia areata. MHC haplotype: H2-k.

The covered CDR3 bases are TGTGCCTGGAGCGGACTGGGGGGATTAAGCCATGCT. It encodes CAWSGLGGLSHA. The CDR3 reads in full as CAWSGLGGLSHAEQFF. The chain has TRBV31 and TRBJ2-1; 11 bases line up with TRBD2. Read coverage stops 4 residues before the CDR3 terminus; the germline J gene supplies the remainder. This CDR3 has 16 amino acids. Germline-derived CDR1 and CDR2 are GKSSPN and SITVG. V lost 3 bases, J lost 5 bases, and 9 bases stayed unmatched.